This T cell receptor (beta chain) was recorded in a study of T-cell reconstitution after alpha-beta-depleted transplantation in children. Unique molecular identifiers were incorporated into the prepared TCRbeta library. Each CDR3 protein is one row after TCRdb ran MiXCR on the PCR reads. The table includes 500,000 or so distinct CDR3 sequences, roughly 33% detected once. This material consisted of PBMCs from the stem cell graft donor, taken from the stem cell graft. This TCR derives from a human donor who donated a stem cell graft to a child with aplastic anemia.

The CDR3 sequence: CASSSFDRDHYGYTF. CDR3 in DNA: TGTGCCAGCAGTTCATTTGACAGGGACCACTATGGCTACACCTTC. This chain joins TRBV6-2 or TRBV6-3 and TRBJ1-2; 7 bases map to TRBD1. Trimming cost V 4 bases and J 3 bases; bases outside gene matches: 8. The CDR3 has 15 residues. The V gene's germline CDR1 is MNHEY and CDR2 SVGEGT.